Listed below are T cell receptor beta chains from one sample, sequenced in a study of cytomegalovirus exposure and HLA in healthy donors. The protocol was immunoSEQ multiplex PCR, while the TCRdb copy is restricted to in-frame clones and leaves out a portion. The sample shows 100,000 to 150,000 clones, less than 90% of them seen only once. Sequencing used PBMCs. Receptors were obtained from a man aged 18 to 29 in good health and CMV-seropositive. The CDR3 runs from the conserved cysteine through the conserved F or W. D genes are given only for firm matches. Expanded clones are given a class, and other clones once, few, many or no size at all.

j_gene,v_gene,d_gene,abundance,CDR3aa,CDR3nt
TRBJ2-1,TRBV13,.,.,CASSLRQPSYNEQFF,TGTGCCAGCAGCTTAAGACAGCCATCCTACAATGAGCAGTTCTTC
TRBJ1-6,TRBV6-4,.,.,CASSDYRAGVSSSPLHF,TGTGCCAGCAGTGACTACCGGGCAGGGGTCAGCTCGTCACCCCTCCACTTT
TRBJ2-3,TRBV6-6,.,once,CAISKGSITDTQYF,TGTGCCATCAGTAAGGGGTCGATAACAGATACGCAGTATTTT
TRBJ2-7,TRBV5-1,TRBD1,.,CASGLGTGSSYEQYF,TGCGCCAGCGGCCTTGGGACAGGGAGCTCCTACGAGCAGTACTTC
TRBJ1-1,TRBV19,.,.,CASSIGAGEAFF,TGTGCCAGTAGTATAGGAGCCGGTGAAGCTTTCTTT
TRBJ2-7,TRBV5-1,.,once,CASSFTGTLDEQYF,TGCGCCAGCAGCTTCACAGGGACGTTAGACGAGCAGTACTTC
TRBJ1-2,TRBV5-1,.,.,CASSLYGGRYGYTF,TGCGCCAGCAGCTTGTACGGGGGTCGCTATGGCTACACCTTC
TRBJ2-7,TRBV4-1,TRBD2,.,CASSQTSGGLYEQYF,TGCGCCAGCAGCCAGACTAGCGGGGGGCTCTACGAGCAGTACTTC
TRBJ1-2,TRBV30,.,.,CASTYQVNYGYTF,TGTGCCTCAACATATCAGGTTAACTATGGCTACACCTTC
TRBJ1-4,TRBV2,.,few,CASSAFGEKLFF,TGTGCCAGCAGTGCTTTTGGCGAAAAACTGTTTTTT
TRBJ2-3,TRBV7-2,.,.,CASSLATGSHSYF,TGTGCCAGCAGCTTAGCGACGGGGTCCCATAGTTATTTT
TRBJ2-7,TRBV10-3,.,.,CAISEFGGYYEQYF,TGTGCCATCAGTGAGTTTGGGGGCTACTACGAGCAGTACTTC
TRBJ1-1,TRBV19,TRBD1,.,CASSTTGPTEAFF,TGTGCCAGTAGTACGACAGGGCCCACTGAAGCTTTCTTT
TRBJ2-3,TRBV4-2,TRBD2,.,CASSQDLREAGGTDTQYF,TGTGCCAGCAGCCAAGATCTGAGGGAAGCGGGGGGCACAGATACGCAGTATTTT
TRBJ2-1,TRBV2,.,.,CASWAYNEQFF,TGTGCCAGCTGGGCATACAATGAGCAGTTCTTC
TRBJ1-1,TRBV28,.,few,CASSLWAQNTEAFF,TGTGCCAGCAGTCTCTGGGCCCAGAACACTGAAGCTTTCTTT
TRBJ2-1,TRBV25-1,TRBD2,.,CASSESRLAGAYNEQFF,TGTGCCAGCAGTGAATCTCGACTAGCGGGGGCCTACAATGAGCAGTTCTTC
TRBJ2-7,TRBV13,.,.,CASSLFAAGRSEQYF,TGTGCCAGCAGCTTATTTGCCGCGGGGAGATCCGAGCAGTACTTC
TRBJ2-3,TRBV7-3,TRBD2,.,CASSLIGLAADTQYF,TGTGCCAGCAGCTTAATCGGACTAGCTGCAGATACGCAGTATTTT
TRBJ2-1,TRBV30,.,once,CAWSPSGFNEQFF,TGTGCCTGGAGCCCATCAGGATTTAATGAGCAGTTCTTC
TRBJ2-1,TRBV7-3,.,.,CASSSQTHYNEQFF,TGTGCCAGCAGCTCCCAGACACACTACAATGAGCAGTTCTTC
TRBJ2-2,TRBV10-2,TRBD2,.,CASIRGENTGELFF,TGCGCCAGTATTCGGGGGGAGAACACCGGGGAGCTGTTTTTT
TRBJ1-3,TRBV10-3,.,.,CAITLGGSGNTIYF,TGTGCCATCACTCTCGGGGGCTCTGGAAACACCATATATTTT
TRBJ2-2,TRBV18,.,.,CASSPQGSQTGELFF,TGTGCCAGCTCACCACAGGGGTCACAGACCGGGGAGCTGTTTTTT
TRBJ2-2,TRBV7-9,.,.,CASSLWAGENTGELFF,TGTGCCAGCAGCTTATGGGCAGGGGAGAACACCGGGGAGCTGTTTTTT
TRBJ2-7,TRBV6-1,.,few,CASSERTGGLIEQYF,TGTGCCAGCAGTGAAAGGACAGGAGGGCTCATCGAGCAGTACTTC
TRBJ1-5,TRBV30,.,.,CAWSYGQSNQPQHF,TGTGCCTGGAGTTACGGACAGAGCAATCAGCCCCAGCATTTT
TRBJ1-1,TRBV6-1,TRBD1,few,CASSVDRVGTEAFF,TGTGCCAGCAGTGTTGACAGGGTGGGCACTGAAGCTTTCTTT
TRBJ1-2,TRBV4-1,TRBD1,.,CASSQDGTGSSGYTF,TGCGCCAGCAGCCAAGATGGGACAGGGAGTAGTGGCTACACCTTC
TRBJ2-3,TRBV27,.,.,CASSLSTSSTDTQYF,TGTGCCAGCAGTTTATCGACATCTAGCACAGATACGCAGTATTTT
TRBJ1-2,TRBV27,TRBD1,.,CASSLATGGGYGYTF,TGTGCCAGCAGTTTAGCGACAGGGGGGGGCTATGGCTACACCTTC
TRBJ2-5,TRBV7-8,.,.,CASSLAQGGLEGSETQYF,TGTGCCAGCAGCTTAGCGCAGGGGGGACTAGAGGGGTCAGAGACCCAGTACTTC
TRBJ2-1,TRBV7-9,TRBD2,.,CASSLSGGAGNEQFF,TGTGCCAGCAGCCTTAGCGGGGGGGCGGGCAATGAGCAGTTCTTC
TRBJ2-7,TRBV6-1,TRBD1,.,CASRDRESYEQYF,TGTGCCAGCAGGGACAGGGAATCCTACGAGCAGTACTTC
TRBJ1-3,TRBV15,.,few,CATSRVLTGSGNTIYF,TGTGCCACCAGCAGAGTATTGACAGGCTCTGGAAACACCATATATTTT
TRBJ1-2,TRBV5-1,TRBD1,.,CASSIGQGGYYGYTF,TGCGCCAGCAGCATAGGACAGGGAGGGTACTATGGCTACACCTTC
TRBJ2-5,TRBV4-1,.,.,CASSRAPSLAGETQYF,TGCGCCAGCAGCCGAGCCCCCTCACTAGCTGGGGAGACCCAGTACTTC
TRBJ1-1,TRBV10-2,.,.,CASSEKGMNTEAFF,TGCGCCAGCAGTGAAAAGGGGATGAACACTGAAGCTTTCTTT
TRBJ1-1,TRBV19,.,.,CASSISGSNTEAFF,TGTGCCAGTAGTATTTCGGGGTCGAACACTGAAGCTTTCTTT
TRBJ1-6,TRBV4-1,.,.,CASSQEVGSKRNSPLHF,TGCGCCAGCAGCCAAGAGGTCGGGAGCAAACGGAATTCACCCCTCCACTTT
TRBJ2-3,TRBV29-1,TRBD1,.,CSAGLGGADTQYF,TGCAGCGCCGGTTTAGGGGGCGCAGATACGCAGTATTTT
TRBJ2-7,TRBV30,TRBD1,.,CAWSVSGGSYEQYF,TGTGCCTGGAGTGTCTCAGGGGGCTCCTACGAGCAGTACTTC
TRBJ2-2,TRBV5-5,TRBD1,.,CASRMGQTNTGELFF,TGTGCCAGCAGGATGGGACAGACCAACACCGGGGAGCTGTTTTTT
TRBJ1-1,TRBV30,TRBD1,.,CASGDRASFRAFF,TGTGCCTCCGGTGACAGGGCCTCTTTTCGTGCTTTCTTT
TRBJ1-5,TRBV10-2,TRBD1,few,CASSEFETGGNQPQHF,TGCGCCAGCAGTGAATTTGAGACAGGGGGCAATCAGCCCCAGCATTTT
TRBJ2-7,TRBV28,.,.,CASSFREPPYEQYF,TGTGCCAGCAGTTTCAGGGAACCCCCCTACGAGCAGTACTTC
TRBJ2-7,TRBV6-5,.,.,CASSPRPPGDEQYF,TGTGCCAGCAGCCCCCGGCCTCCCGGGGACGAGCAGTACTTC
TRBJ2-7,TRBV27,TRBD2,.,CASSPGGGGEQYF,TGTGCCAGCAGCCCCGGGGGGGGCGGCGAGCAGTACTTC
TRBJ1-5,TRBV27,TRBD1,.,CASSRQGESNQPQHF,TGTGCCAGCAGTAGACAGGGGGAGAGCAATCAGCCCCAGCATTTT
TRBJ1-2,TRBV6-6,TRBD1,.,CASSYQGVGGYTF,TGTGCCAGCAGTTATCAGGGGGTCGGTGGCTACACCTTC
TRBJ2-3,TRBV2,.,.,CASSEVDSSTDTQYF,TGTGCCAGCAGTGAAGTGGACAGTTCCACAGATACGCAGTATTTT
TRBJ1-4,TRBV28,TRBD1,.,CASSLPRTGGPEKLFF,TGTGCCAGCAGCCTACCACGGACAGGGGGCCCTGAAAAACTGTTTTTT
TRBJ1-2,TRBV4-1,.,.,CASSQDQGNYGYTF,TGCGCCAGCAGCCAAGATCAGGGTAACTATGGCTACACCTTC
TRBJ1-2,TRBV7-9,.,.,CASTQSGGAGYGYTF,TGTGCCAGCACTCAAAGTGGGGGCGCTGGGTATGGCTACACCTTC
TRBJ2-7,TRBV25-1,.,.,CASSESGMSSYEQYF,TGTGCCAGCAGTGAATCAGGGATGAGTTCCTACGAGCAGTACTTC
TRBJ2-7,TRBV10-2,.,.,CASSLREAGEQYF,TGCGCCAGCAGCTTGAGGGAAGCGGGCGAGCAGTACTTC
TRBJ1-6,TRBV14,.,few,CASSLPGGGSPLHF,TGTGCCAGCAGCCTCCCCGGCGGAGGTTCACCCCTCCACTTT
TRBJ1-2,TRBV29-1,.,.,CSVDQEGGGYTF,TGCAGCGTTGATCAGGAGGGTGGTGGCTACACCTTC